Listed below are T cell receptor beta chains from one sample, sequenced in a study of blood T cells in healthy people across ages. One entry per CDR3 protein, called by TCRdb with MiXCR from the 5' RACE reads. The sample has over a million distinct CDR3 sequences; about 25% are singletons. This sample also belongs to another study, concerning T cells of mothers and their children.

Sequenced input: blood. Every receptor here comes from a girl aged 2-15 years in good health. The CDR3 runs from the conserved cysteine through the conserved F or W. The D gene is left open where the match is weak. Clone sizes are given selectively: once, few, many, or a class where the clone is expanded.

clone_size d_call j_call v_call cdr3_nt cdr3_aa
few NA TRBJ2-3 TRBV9 TGTGCCAGCAGCGTTTCTGGCGGGGGCACAGATACGCAGTATTTT CASSVSGGGTDTQYF
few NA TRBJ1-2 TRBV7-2 TGTGCCAGCAGCCTGGGACATCCCGGTGGCTACACCTTC CASSLGHPGGYTF
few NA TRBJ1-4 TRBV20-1 TGCAGTGCTAGGGCCCGACAGTTCAGTAATGAAAAACTGTTTTTT CSARARQFSNEKLFF
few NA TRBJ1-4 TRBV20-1 TGCAGTGCTACTGACAATTCTAATGAAAAACTGTTTTTT CSATDNSNEKLFF
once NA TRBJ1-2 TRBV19 TGTGCCAGTAGTATCAGTGGGACAAACGTCTATGGCTACACCTTC CASSISGTNVYGYTF
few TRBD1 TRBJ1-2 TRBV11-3 TGTGCCAGCAGCTCCTTGGAGGACAGGGGTTGGGATGGCTACACCTTC CASSSLEDRGWDGYTF
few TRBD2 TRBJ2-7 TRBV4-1 TGCGCCAGCAGCCAAGCTTTGTGGGAGGGTGCCTACGAGCAGTACTTC CASSQALWEGAYEQYF
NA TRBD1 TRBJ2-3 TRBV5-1 TGCGCCAGCAGCTTGGGGACAGGAGATACGCAGTATTTT CASSLGTGDTQYF
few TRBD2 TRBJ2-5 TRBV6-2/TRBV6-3 TGTGCCAGCAGTTCACCCGTAGCGGGGACCCAAGAGACCCAGTACTTC CASSSPVAGTQETQYF
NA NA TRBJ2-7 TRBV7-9 TGTGCCAGCAGCGGAGGGGGGCCCGAGCAGTACTTC CASSGGGPEQYF
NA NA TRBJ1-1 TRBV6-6 TGTGCCAGCAGTAAGGGTTCGTCAGGGGACACTGAAGCTTTCTTT CASSKGSSGDTEAFF
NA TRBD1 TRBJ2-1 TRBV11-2 TGTGCCAGCAGCTTCGCGACAGGGGCCTACAATGAGCAGTTCTTC CASSFATGAYNEQFF
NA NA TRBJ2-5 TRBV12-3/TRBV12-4 TGTGCCAGCGGGGGTAATGGGTGGCAGGAGACCCAGTACTTC CASGGNGWQETQYF
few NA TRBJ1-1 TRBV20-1 TGCAGTGCTAGAGGACAAACAGGTATTAACACTGAAGCTTTCTTT CSARGQTGINTEAFF
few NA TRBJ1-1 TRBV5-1 TGCGCCAGCAGCTACCAGGGGCTGGCTGAAGCTTTCTTT CASSYQGLAEAFF
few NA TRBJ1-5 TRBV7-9 TGTGCCAGCAGCTCGTCCCGGTATTATAGCAATCAGCCCCAGCATTTT CASSSSRYYSNQPQHF
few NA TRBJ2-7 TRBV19 TGTGCCAGCTCCCAAACTAGCTGGACCTACGAGCAGTACTTC CASSQTSWTYEQYF
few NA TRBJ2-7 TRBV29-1 TGCAGCGTTGAAGATACGATCCACCCCTACGAGCAGTACTTC CSVEDTIHPYEQYF
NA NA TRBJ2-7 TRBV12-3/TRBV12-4 TGTGCCAGCAACCTCAACAGGGCGAGTATGGACGAGCAGTACTTC CASNLNRASMDEQYF
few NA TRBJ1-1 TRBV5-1 TGCGCCAGCAGCTTGGCCCTGCCGACCCCCGGGACGGCGAACACTGAAGCTTTCTTT CASSLALPTPGTANTEAFF
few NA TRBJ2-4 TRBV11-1 TGTGCCAGCAGCTTACCGGGAGACATTCAGTACTTC CASSLPGDIQYF
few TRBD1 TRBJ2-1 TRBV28 TGTGCCAGCAGCCCCGTGGGACAGGGGTCCCACAATGAGCAGTTCTTC CASSPVGQGSHNEQFF
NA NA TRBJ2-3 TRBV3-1 TGTGCCAGCAGCCAAGTGGGGGGCGCCACAGATACGCAGTATTTT CASSQVGGATDTQYF
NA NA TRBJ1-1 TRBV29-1 TGCAGCGTCAAATCGGGAGGGGGCACTGAAGCTTTCTTT CSVKSGGGTEAFF
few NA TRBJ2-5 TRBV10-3 TGTGCCATCATAAGGTCAGGGGAAGAGACCCAGTACTTC CAIIRSGEETQYF
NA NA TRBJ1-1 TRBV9 TGTGCCAGCAGCGTGTACAGGGATGGCACTGAAGCTTTCTTT CASSVYRDGTEAFF
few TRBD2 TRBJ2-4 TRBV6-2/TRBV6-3 TGTGCCAGCAGTTCCGGGGGGTCAAAAAACATTCAGTACTTC CASSSGGSKNIQYF
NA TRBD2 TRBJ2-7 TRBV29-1 TGCAGCGTTGGCTATAGCGGGAGAATCTCCTACGAGCAGTACTTC CSVGYSGRISYEQYF
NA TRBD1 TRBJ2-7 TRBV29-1 TGCAGCGCGGAAACCGGGACAGGGACCTACGAGCAGTACTTC CSAETGTGTYEQYF
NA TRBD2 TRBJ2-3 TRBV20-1 TGCAGTGCTAATCCCCCCGGGGGGGGGCGAGGCACAGATACGCAGTATTTT CSANPPGGGRGTDTQYF
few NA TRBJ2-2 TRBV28 TGTGCCAGCCTACCCTCGCAGGGGGAGCTGTTTTTT CASLPSQGELFF
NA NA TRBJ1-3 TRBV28 TGTGCCAGCAGGGTGCCGACAGGTGGAAACACCATATATTTT CASRVPTGGNTIYF
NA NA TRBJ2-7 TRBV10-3 TGTGCCATCAGTGAGTCACACGAGCAGTACTTC CAISESHEQYF
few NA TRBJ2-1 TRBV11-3 TGTGCCAGCAGCTCAATAGTCAGGGAGCAGTTCTTC CASSSIVREQFF
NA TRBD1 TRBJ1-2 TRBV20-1 TGCAGTGCTCCGACAGGGTTTTATGGCTACACCTTC CSAPTGFYGYTF
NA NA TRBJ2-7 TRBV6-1 TGTGCCAGCAGATTGGGGGTGGACGAGCAGTACTTC CASRLGVDEQYF
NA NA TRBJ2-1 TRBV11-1 TGTGCCAGCAGCTTAGTCCAGGGGAGCAATGAGCAGTTCTTC CASSLVQGSNEQFF
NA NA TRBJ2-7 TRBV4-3 TGCGCCAGCAGCCGGGGGATCTCGAGCTCCTACGAGCAGTACTTC CASSRGISSSYEQYF
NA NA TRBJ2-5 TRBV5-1 TGCGCCAGCAGCTTGGAAGCATCCCGGGAAGAGACCCAGTACTTC CASSLEASREETQYF
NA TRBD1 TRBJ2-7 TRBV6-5 TGTGCCAGCTGGACAGGGGGCGCCGAGCAGTACTTC CASWTGGAEQYF
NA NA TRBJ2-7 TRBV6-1 TGTGCCACCACCTCGGGAACCTCCTACGAGCAGTACTTC CATTSGTSYEQYF
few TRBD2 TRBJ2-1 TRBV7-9 TGTGCCAGCAGCCTACTAGCGGGAGGGCCATATGAGCAGTTCTTC CASSLLAGGPYEQFF
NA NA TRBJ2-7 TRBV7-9 TGTGCCAGCAGCTTTTTCGACAGCTCCTACGAGCAGTACTTC CASSFFDSSYEQYF
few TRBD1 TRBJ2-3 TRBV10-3 TGTGCCATCCTGGACAGGGTAGTAGATACGCAGTATTTT CAILDRVVDTQYF
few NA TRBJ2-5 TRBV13 TGTGCCAGCAGCTTATGGCTCACGGGGAGCCAAGAGACCCAGTACTTC CASSLWLTGSQETQYF